One and the same sample provided the 24 T cell receptor beta chains below, sequenced in a study of blood T cell repertoires in COVID-19. The assay was immunoSEQ multiplex PCR, and TCRdb's table has in-frame clones only and misses some. The profile covers roughly 75,000 clones, with around 90% appearing a single time and about 7% taken by the ten largest. Input material: peripheral blood. The receptors originated from a human donor in a cohort sampled during active COVID-19.

The J gene is TRBJ1-4, the V gene TRBV6-1; no firm D call. V dropped 3 bases and J dropped 1 base, with 6 bases sitting between them. The CDR3 is 14 residues long. Per germline, CDR1 MNHNS and CDR2 SASEGT. CDR3 residues: CASSDVRTNEKLFF. The CDR3 DNA reads as TGTGCCAGCAGTGACGTCCGAACTAATGAAAAACTGTTTTTT.

V is TRBV5-6 and J is TRBJ2-3; weak D call: TRBD1 (6 bases). The germline gives CDR1 SGHDT, CDR2 YYEEEE. The ends were cut back, 7 bases at V and 1 base at J, with 13 bases in the middle. This CDR3 has 14 amino acids. CDR3 protein: CASHGGPGTDTQYF. The CDR3 DNA is TGTGCCAGCCATGGGGGCCCCGGCACAGATACGCAGTATTTT.

The chain joins TRBV5-1 to TRBJ2-7; 15 bases fit TRBD2. Germline trimming cut 4 bases from V and 7 bases from J; bases unmatched to any gene: 6. The CDR3 runs to 15 residues. Germline V gene lookup returns CDR1 SGHRS and CDR2 YFSETQ. The CDR3 spells CASSPGLAGGDEQYF. CDR3 nucleotides: TGCGCCAGCAGCCCTGGACTAGCGGGGGGGGATGAGCAGTACTTC.

The gene calls are TRBV4-3 and TRBJ1-2; no definite D call. Germline V gene lookup returns CDR1 LGHNA and CDR2 YSLEER. The V end lost 0 bases, the J end lost 2 bases, and 13 bases lay between the germline ends. The CDR3 runs 16 residues. The CDR3 nucleotides are TGCGCCAGCAGCCAAGAAGTTACAGTTCCGAACTATGGCTACACCTTC. This gives the protein CASSQEVTVPNYGYTF.

V usage is TRBV2 and J usage is TRBJ2-5, with 10 bases fitting TRBD2. Germline values: CDR1 SNHLY, CDR2 FYNNEI. The CDR3 has 16 amino acids. V trimming: 7 bases; J trimming: 1 base; junction bases outside the gene matches: 9. Here the CDR3 reads CASKRLAGVTQETQYF. As DNA, the CDR3 is TGTGCCAGCAAGAGGCTAGCGGGGGTAACCCAAGAGACCCAGTACTTC.

This clone was recorded once. This chain connects TRBV6-1 to TRBJ2-3; 10 bases agree with TRBD2. After removal of 2 bases from V and 6 bases from J, the junction contained 8 bases not matched to a gene. There are 16 residues in the CDR3. From germline, CDR1 is MNHNS and CDR2 SASEGT. The CDR3 protein is CASSERERGGPDTQYF. The CDR3, as DNA: TGTGCCAGCAGTGAAAGGGAGCGGGGGGGCCCCGATACGCAGTATTTT.

The rearrangement links TRBV27 to TRBJ1-5; 8 positions agree with TRBD1. This CDR3 contains 14 residues. The trim removed 8 bases at V and 6 bases at J, leaving 9 bases unmatched. CDR1 is MNHEY and CDR2 is SMNVEV in the germline V gene (reference sequence). The CDR3 DNA reads TGTGCCAGCCCGGACAGGGAGACGGGTCAGCCCCAGCATTTT. Translation gives CASPDRETGQPQHF.

The rearrangement joins TRBV20-1 to TRBJ1-1, with 12 bases fitting TRBD1. The V segment lost 3 bases and the J segment 2 bases; nucleotides outside the gene matches: 7. The CDR3 loop spans 16 amino acids. Looked up from germline, CDR1 is DFQATT and CDR2 is SNEGSKA (reference sequence). The CDR3, as DNA: TGCAGTGCTAGTGGGACAGGGGGCGATACCAACACTGAAGCTTTCTTT. Protein product: CSASGTGGDTNTEAFF.

V gene TRBV5-5 combines with J gene TRBJ2-1, with 10 nucleotides matching TRBD2. CDR3 length: 14 amino acids. Trimming took 4 bases from V and 7 from J; bases not matched to a gene: 5. Germline CDR1 reads SGHKS; CDR2 reads YYEKEE (reference sequence). The DNA for the CDR3 is TGTGCCAGCAGCCGTAGTAGCGGGGGGAATGAGCAGTTCTTC. Amino acid sequence: CASSRSSGGNEQFF.

The chain has TRBV11-2 and TRBJ2-1; TRBD2 matches at 8 bases. The CDR3 is 17 residues long. Looked up from germline, CDR1 is SGHAT and CDR2 is FQNNGV. V lost 6 bases, J lost 4 bases, and 14 bases stayed unmatched. The CDR3 reads CASRRVPGLAAYNEQFF. The CDR3 coding sequence is TGTGCCAGCAGGAGGGTACCCGGACTAGCAGCATACAATGAGCAGTTCTTC. The entire variable domain, with the rest obtained from reference TRBV11-2 and TRBJ2-1, is as follows: EAGVAQSPRYKIIEKRQSVAFWCNPISGHATLYWYQQILGQGPKLLIQFQNNGVVDDSQLPKDRFSAERLKGVDSTLKIQPAKLEDSAVYLCASRRVPGLAAYNEQFFGPGTRLTVL.

The chain couples TRBV9 to TRBJ2-5; 9 nucleotides agree with TRBD2. Germline CDR1 reads SGDLS; CDR2 reads YYNGEE. The CDR3 length is 15 residues. V was clipped by 3 bases and J by 5 bases; unmatched bases: 8. CDR3 sequence reads: CASSGGGDYGETQYF. The CDR3 nucleotides read TGTGCCAGCAGCGGCGGGGGGGACTATGGGGAGACCCAGTACTTC.

The chain employs TRBV7-2 and TRBJ2-7, with D perhaps matching TRBD1 (5 bases). The CDR3 has 13 amino acids. CDR1 is SGHTA, CDR2 FQGNSA, per germline. Trimming removed 4 bases at V and 5 bases at J, with 12 bases between. The CDR3 spells CASSSGFRDEQYF. The CDR3 bases are TGTGCCAGCAGCTCAGGGTTCCGGGACGAGCAGTACTTC.

The J gene is TRBJ2-7, the V gene TRBV6-1, with 9 positions matching TRBD1. Trimming at V came to 3 bases and at J to 0 bases, leaving 3 bases not matched to a gene. Germline values: CDR1 MNHNS, CDR2 SASEGT. CDR3 length: 15 residues. The CDR3 DNA follows: TGTGCCAGCAGTGACCGGGACAGGGTCTCCTACGAGCAGTACTTC. It is translated as CASSDRDRVSYEQYF.

This chain joins TRBV7-9 and TRBJ1-6; possibly TRBD1 for D (6 bases). With 0 bases removed from V and 10 bases from J, the gap between germline ends came to 13 bases. The CDR3 is made up of 15 amino acids. Germline V gives CDR1 SEHNR, CDR2 FQNEAQ (reference sequence). The CDR3 DNA reads TGTGCCAGCAGCTTAGCGGCAGGGGAGGGGTCACCCCTCCACTTT. Amino acids: CASSLAAGEGSPLHF.

The chain is built from TRBV11-1 and TRBJ2-5; 7 bases map to TRBD1. This CDR3 is 15 amino acids long. Germline CDR1 reads SGHAT; CDR2 reads FQDESV (reference sequence). V shed 4 bases, J shed 10 bases, and the junction held 15 bases outside the gene matches. CDR3 amino acids: CASSYRQGRKEVQYF. The CDR3 DNA follows: TGTGCCAGCAGCTATCGACAGGGTCGAAAGGAGGTCCAGTACTTC.

In this sample, this clone turned up once. The rearrangement joins TRBV5-1 to TRBJ1-1; no clear D. Germline assignment: CDR1 SGHRS and CDR2 YFSETQ. The CDR3 is made up of 13 amino acids. Deletions cut 0 bases from V and 8 bases from J, with 11 bases between. The CDR3 DNA reads as TGCGCCAGCAGCTTGGTTACGGGTTCCGAAGCTTTCTTT. This gives the protein CASSLVTGSEAFF.

This rearrangement joins TRBV5-5 to TRBJ1-5; TRBD1 might be the D (6 bases). Germline V gives CDR1 SGHKS, CDR2 YYEKEE (reference sequence). The CDR3 is 14 residues long. V was shortened by 4 bases and J by 0 bases, with 8 bases between the two germline ends. CDR3 amino acids: CASSPGVSNQPQHF. CDR3 coding DNA: TGTGCCAGCAGCCCAGGGGTTAGCAATCAGCCCCAGCATTTT. The complete variable domain, with remaining parts taken from reference TRBV5-5 and TRBJ1-5, reads DAGVTQSPTHLIKTRGQQVTLRCSPISGHKSVSWYQQVLGQGPQFIFQYYEKEERGRGNFPDRFSARQFPNYSSELNVNALLLGDSALYLCASSPGVSNQPQHFGDGTRLSIL.

The chain couples TRBV5-1 to TRBJ1-1; D unclear. Looked up from germline, CDR1 is SGHRS and CDR2 is YFSETQ. The CDR3 has 14 amino acids. The ends were cut back, 0 bases at V and 4 bases at J, with 10 bases in the middle. CDR3 sequence: CASSLAPGSTEAFF. The DNA of the CDR3 is TGCGCCAGCAGCTTGGCTCCGGGGAGCACTGAAGCTTTCTTT.

The CDR3 loop reads CAWRVQGGGYTF. Here the CDR3 DNA reads TGTGCCTGGAGAGTACAGGGTGGCGGCTACACCTTC. The genes are TRBV30 and TRBJ1-2; D might be TRBD1 (6 bases). The CDR3 contains 12 residues. The V and J ends lost 3 bases and 8 bases respectively, with 13 bases between them. Per the germline V gene, CDR1 is GTSNPN and CDR2 is SVGIG (reference sequence). Supplemented by reference TRBV30 and TRBJ1-2, the full variable domain reads SQTIHQWPATLVQPVGSPLSLECTVEGTSNPNLYWYRQAAGRGLQLLFYSVGIGQISSEVPQNLSASRPQDRQFILSSKKLLLSDSGFYLCAWRVQGGGYTFGSGTRLTVV.

The chain uses TRBV5-4 and TRBJ2-3; TRBD2 is a possible D gene (7 bases). The CDR3 covers 15 residues. Germline CDR1 SGHNT, CDR2 YYREEE (reference sequence). Trimming left V 3 bases short and J 8 bases short, with 19 bases between. The CDR3 DNA is TGTGCCAGCAGCTCCGGGGGCGGGGGTGATTTTACGCAGTATTTT. As protein: CASSSGGGGDFTQYF.

J is TRBJ2-1 and V is TRBV12-3 or TRBV12-4, with 8 nucleotides matching TRBD2. With 2 bases clipped from V and 12 bases from J, the junction kept 6 bases outside the gene matches. The CDR3 spans 13 residues. The CDR3 DNA reads TGTGCCAGCAGTTTATCCGGGGGGGCATGGCAGTTCTTC. It translates to CASSLSGGAWQFF.

DNA for the CDR3: TGCGCCAGCAGCCCGGGGACTAGCGGGGAGGCCTACGAGCAGTACTTC. This encodes CASSPGTSGEAYEQYF. The gene calls are TRBV5-1 and TRBJ2-7; 13 bases map to TRBD2. Germline values: CDR1 SGHRS, CDR2 YFSETQ. The CDR3 has 16 amino acids. The ends lost 4 bases at V and 2 bases at J; junction bases unmatched: 6. Complete variable domain (other parts from reference TRBV5-1 and TRBJ2-7): KAGVTQTPRYLIKTRGQQVTLSCSPISGHRSVSWYQQTPGQGLQFLFEYFSETQRNKGNFPGRFSGRQFSNSRSEMNVSTLELGDSALYLCASSPGTSGEAYEQYFGPGTRLTVT.

In nucleotides, the CDR3 is TGTGCCAGCAGCGTCAGGGGAGTACGAGAGACCCAGTACTTC. Protein product: CASSVRGVRETQYF. The gene calls are TRBV27 and TRBJ2-5, with D perhaps TRBD1 (6 bases). The germline V and J ends were trimmed by 6 bases and 4 bases, with 15 bases remaining between them. Germline V CDR1 and CDR2: MNHEY, SMNVEV (reference sequence). The CDR3 runs to 14 residues.

V and J are TRBV5-6 and TRBJ1-2; tentative D call: TRBD1 (6 bases). The V end was cut by 4 bases, the J end by 1 base, with 11 bases between. The CDR3 sequence is 14 residues long. CDR1 is SGHDT, CDR2 YYEEEE, per germline. The CDR3 region has the DNA TGTGCCAGCAGCACAGGACAGCTTAACTATGGCTACACCTTC. It codes for CASSTGQLNYGYTF.